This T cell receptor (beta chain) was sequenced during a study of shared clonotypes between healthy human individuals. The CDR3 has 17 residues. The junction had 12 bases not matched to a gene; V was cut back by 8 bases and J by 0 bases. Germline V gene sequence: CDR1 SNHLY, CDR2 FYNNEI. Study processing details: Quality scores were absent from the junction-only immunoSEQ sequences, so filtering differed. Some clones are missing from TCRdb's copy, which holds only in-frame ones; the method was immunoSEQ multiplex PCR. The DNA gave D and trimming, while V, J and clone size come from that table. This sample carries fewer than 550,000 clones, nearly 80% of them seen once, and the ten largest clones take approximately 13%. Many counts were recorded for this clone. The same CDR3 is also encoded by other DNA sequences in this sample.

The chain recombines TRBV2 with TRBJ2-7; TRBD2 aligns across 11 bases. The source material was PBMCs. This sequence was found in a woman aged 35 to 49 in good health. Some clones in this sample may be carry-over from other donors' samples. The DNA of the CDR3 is TGTGCCAGCGCTTCTTCTAGCGGGGGGACTTCCTCCTACGAGCAGTACTTC. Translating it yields CASASSSGGTSSYEQYF.